This T cell receptor beta chain was observed in a study of blood T cell repertoires in COVID-19. Study at large: Both acute and convalescent COVID-19 samples were obtained from the United States, Italy and Spain.

The germline V gene has CDR1 MGHRA and CDR2 YSYEKL. CDR3 length: 18 residues. V shed 1 base and J 6 bases; nucleotides not matched to a gene: 12. Study processing details: Using reference gene primer amplification, nucleated cell counts were estimated. Sequencing was performed with immunoSEQ multiplex PCR; in TCRdb, only in-frame clones are kept and a portion is missing. V and J calls and clone size follow that table, whereas D and trimming were derived from the DNA. Of 65,000 to 90,000 clones in the sample, roughly 80% were seen once. The sample was peripheral blood. The clonotype comes from a woman aged 80 or older with active or convalescent COVID-19. V is TRBV4-1 and J is TRBJ1-5, with TRBD1 matching over 10 bases. In DNA, the CDR3 is TGCGCCAGCAGCCAAGGTCCCGCTGGGACAGGGGCCGCTCAGCCCCAGCATTTT. It is translated as CASSQGPAGTGAAQPQHF.